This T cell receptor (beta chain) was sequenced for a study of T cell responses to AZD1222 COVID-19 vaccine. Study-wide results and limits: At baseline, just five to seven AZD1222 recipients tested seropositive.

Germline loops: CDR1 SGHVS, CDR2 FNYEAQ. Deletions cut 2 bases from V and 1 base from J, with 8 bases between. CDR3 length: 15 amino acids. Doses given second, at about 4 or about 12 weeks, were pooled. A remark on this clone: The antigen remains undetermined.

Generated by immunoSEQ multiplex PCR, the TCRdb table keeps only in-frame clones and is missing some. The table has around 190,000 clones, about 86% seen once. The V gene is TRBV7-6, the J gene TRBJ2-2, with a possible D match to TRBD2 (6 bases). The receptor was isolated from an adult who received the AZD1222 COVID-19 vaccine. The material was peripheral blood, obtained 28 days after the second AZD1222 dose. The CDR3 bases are TGTGCCAGCAGCTTAACTAGCTTGAACACCGGGGAGCTGTTTTTT. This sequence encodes CASSLTSLNTGELFF. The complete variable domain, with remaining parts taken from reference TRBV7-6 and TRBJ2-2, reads GAGVSQSPRYKVTKRGQDVALRCDPISGHVSLYWYRQALGQGPEFLTYFNYEAQQDKSGLPNDRFSAERPEGSISTLTIQRTEQRDSAMYRCASSLTSLNTGELFFGEGSRLTVL.